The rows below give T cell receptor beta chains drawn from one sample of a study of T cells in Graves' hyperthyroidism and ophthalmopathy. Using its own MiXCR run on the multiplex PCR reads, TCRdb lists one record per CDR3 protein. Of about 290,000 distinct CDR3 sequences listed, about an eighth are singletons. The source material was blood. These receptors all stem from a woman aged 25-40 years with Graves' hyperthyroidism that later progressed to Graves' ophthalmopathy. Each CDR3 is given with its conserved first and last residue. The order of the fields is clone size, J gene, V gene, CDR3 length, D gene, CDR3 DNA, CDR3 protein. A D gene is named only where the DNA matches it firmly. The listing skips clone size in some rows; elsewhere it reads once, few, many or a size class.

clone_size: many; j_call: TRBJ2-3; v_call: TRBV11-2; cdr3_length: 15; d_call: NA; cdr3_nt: TGTGCCAGCAGCTCGGACTTAGTGGACCCAGATACGCAGTATTTT; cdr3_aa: CASSSDLVDPDTQYF
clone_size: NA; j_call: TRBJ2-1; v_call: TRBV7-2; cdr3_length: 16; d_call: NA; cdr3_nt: TGTGCCAGCAGCTTATTTGGGGGGAGCTCCTACAATGAGCAGTTCTTC; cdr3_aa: CASSLFGGSSYNEQFF
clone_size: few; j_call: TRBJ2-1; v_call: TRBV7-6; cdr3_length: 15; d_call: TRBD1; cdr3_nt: TGTGCCAGCAGCCGCTCACAGGGGGGCTACAATGAGCAGTTCTTC; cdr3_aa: CASSRSQGGYNEQFF
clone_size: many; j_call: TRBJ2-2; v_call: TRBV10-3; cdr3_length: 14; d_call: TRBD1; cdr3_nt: TGTGCCATCAGTGTGGACAGGGTGGCCGGGGAGCTGTTTTTT; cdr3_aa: CAISVDRVAGELFF
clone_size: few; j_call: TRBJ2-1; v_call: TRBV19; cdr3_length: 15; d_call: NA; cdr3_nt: TGTGCCAGTAGCACTGGGGGGGGCCGGTACAATGAGCAGTTCTTC; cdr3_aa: CASSTGGGRYNEQFF
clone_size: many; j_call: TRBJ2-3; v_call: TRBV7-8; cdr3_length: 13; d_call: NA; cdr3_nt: TGTGCCAGCAGCCTAGTTGGCACAGATACGCAGTATTTT; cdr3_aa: CASSLVGTDTQYF
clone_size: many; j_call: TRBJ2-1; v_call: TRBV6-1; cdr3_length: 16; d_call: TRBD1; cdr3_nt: TGTGCCAGCAGTGATTCTCCGGGACAGGGCAACAATGAGCAGTTCTTC; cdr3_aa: CASSDSPGQGNNEQFF
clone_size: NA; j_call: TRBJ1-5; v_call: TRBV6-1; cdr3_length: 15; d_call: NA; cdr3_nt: TGTGCCAGCAGCATACAGGGCGGCCCCAATCAGCCCCAGCATTTT; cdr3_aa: CASSIQGGPNQPQHF
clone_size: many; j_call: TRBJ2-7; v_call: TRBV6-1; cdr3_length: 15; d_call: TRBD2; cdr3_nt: TGTGCCAGCAGTTATGTAGCGGGAGAGACCTACGAGCAGTACTTC; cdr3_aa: CASSYVAGETYEQYF
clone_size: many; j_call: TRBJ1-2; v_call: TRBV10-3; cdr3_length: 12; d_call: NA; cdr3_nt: TGTGCCATCAGTGAGTTTGCCACGGGCTACACCTTC; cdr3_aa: CAISEFATGYTF
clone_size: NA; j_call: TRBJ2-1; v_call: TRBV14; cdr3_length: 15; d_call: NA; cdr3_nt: TGTGCCAGCAGCCAAGAAGGCCGGGGTGGGACGGGGCAGTTCTTC; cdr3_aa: CASSQEGRGGTGQFF
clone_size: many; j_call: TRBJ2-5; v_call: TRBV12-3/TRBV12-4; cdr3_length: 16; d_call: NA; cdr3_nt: TGTGCCAGCAGCCCCCGGGGTTGGGCAAACCTGGAGACCCAGTACTTC; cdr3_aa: CASSPRGWANLETQYF
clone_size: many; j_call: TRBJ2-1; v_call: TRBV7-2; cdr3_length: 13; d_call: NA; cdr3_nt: TGTGCCAGCAGCTCGATGGGACGGGATGAGCAGTTCTTC; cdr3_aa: CASSSMGRDEQFF
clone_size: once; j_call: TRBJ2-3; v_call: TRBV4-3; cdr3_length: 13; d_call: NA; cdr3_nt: TGCGCCAGCAGCCAGGGGTTTGTGGATACGCAGTATTTT; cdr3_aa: CASSQGFVDTQYF
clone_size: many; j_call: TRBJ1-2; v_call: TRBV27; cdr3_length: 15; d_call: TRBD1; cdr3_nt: TGTGCCAGCAGTTTAACCCGAGACAGGGGTTATGGCTACACCTTC; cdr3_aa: CASSLTRDRGYGYTF
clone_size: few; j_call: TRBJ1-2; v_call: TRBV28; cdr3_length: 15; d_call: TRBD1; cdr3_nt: TGTGCCAGCAGTTTACTGCTGACAGGGACTTGGGGCTACACCTTC; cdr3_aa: CASSLLLTGTWGYTF
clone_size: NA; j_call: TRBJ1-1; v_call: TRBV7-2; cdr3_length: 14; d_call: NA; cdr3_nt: TGTGCCAGCAGCCCAATCCCGATGAGCACTGAAGCTTTCTTT; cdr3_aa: CASSPIPMSTEAFF
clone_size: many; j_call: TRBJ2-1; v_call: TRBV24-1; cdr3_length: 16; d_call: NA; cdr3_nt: TGTGCCACCAGTGACTTTAAGGGGGGGGGCTACAATGAGCAGTTCTTC; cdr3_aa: CATSDFKGGGYNEQFF
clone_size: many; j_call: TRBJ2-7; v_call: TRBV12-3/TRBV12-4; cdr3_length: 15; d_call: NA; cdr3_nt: TGTGCCAGCAGTCGCCTTTCCACCTCCGGCTACGAGCAGTACTTC; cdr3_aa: CASSRLSTSGYEQYF
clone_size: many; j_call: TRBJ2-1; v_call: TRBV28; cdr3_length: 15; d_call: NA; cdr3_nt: TGTGCCAGCAGTTTATATCCCCTAAGTTACAATGAGCAGTTCTTC; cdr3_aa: CASSLYPLSYNEQFF
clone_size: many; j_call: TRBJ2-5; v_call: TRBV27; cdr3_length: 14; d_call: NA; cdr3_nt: TGTGCCACCATGGGGCTCGGTAGCGCCCCTTCCCAGTACTTC; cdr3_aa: CATMGLGSAPSQYF
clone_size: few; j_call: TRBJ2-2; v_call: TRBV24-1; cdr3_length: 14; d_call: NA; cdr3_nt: TGTGCCACCAGTGATTTGAAGGGAACCGGGGAGCTGTTTTTT; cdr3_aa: CATSDLKGTGELFF